These 16 T cell receptor beta chains came from one sample sequenced in a study of shared clonotypes between healthy human individuals. Naive CD8 cells, CD45RO-negative and positively selected for CCR7, excluded terminally differentiated effector memory CD45RA+ cells. Libraries were prepared by immunoSEQ multiplex PCR; TCRdb keeps only in-frame clonotypes and omits some of them. The sample holds about 2 million clones, about 95% seen once. Sequencing input: naive CD8+ T cells sorted from blood. The receptor source for this set is a young man in good health.

The chain combines TRBV5-1 with TRBJ2-1, with D perhaps TRBD1 or TRBD2 (5 bases each). Germline CDR1 SGHRS, CDR2 YFSETQ. The length of the CDR3 is 16 residues. The germline V and J ends were trimmed by 1 base and 4 bases, with 15 bases remaining between them. The CDR3 region is CASSLSSGTLYNEQFF. DNA for the CDR3: TGCGCCAGCAGCTTGTCCTCGGGGACCCTATACAATGAGCAGTTCTTC.

A word on this clone: This same CDR3 is encoded by further DNA sequences in the sample. This chain connects TRBV7-9 to TRBJ2-7; 7 bases map to TRBD2. The V and J ends lost 2 bases and 4 bases, in that order; junction bases with no gene match: 5. CDR1 is SEHNR, CDR2 FQNEAQ, per germline (reference sequence). This CDR3 has 14 residues. CDR3 bases: TGTGCCAGCAGCTTAAGCGGGGCTCTGTACGAGCAGTACTTC. It encodes CASSLSGALYEQYF.

The chain has TRBV7-6 and TRBJ2-7, with 11 bases lining up with TRBD2. This CDR3 region has 15 residues. J was trimmed by 6 bases and V by 1 base; bases with no gene match: 5. CDR1 and CDR2 (germline): SGHVS, FNYEAQ. CDR3 loop: CASSLVRLAGSEQYF. The CDR3 bases are TGTGCCAGCAGCTTAGTGCGACTAGCGGGAAGCGAGCAGTACTTC.

This clone was detected once. This chain uses TRBV2 with TRBJ2-4; TRBD1 aligns across 10 bases. The germline V gene has CDR1 SNHLY and CDR2 FYNNEI. Losses at the gene ends were 9 bases for V and 8 bases for J; bases not matched to a gene: 4. This CDR3 is built from 12 residues. The CDR3 bases are TGTGCCAGTAGGACAGGGGGAGACATTCAGTACTTC. The encoded protein is CASRTGGDIQYF.

This chain joins TRBV19 and TRBJ2-7; D is perhaps TRBD1 or TRBD2 (5 bases each). This CDR3 has 12 amino acids. The V gene's germline CDR1 is LNHDA and CDR2 SQIVND (reference sequence). V was cut by 9 bases and J by 4 bases, with 13 bases left in between. CDR3 DNA: TGTGCCAGCGGGCAGGGAGAATACGAGCAGTACTTC. It codes for CASGQGEYEQYF. Looking up the rest from reference TRBV19 and TRBJ2-7 gives the full variable domain: DGGITQSPKYLFRKEGQNVTLSCEQNLNHDAMYWYRQDPGQGLRLIYYSQIVNDFQKGDIAEGYSVSREKKESFPLTVTSAQKNPTAFYLCASGQGEYEQYFGPGTRLTVT.

In regard to this clone: The sample holds other DNA sequences that translate to the same CDR3. V is TRBV30 and J is TRBJ1-2; D ambiguous. V was pared by 1 base and J by 4 bases, with 4 bases between. CDR3 size: 11 residues. Per the germline V gene, CDR1 is GTSNPN and CDR2 is SVGIG (reference sequence). CDR3 residues: CAWSDSYGYTF. The DNA of the CDR3 is TGTGCCTGGAGTGACTCCTATGGCTACACCTTC.

Here the CDR3 reads CASSLERGRMNTEAFF. The CDR3 DNA reads TGTGCCAGCAGCTTAGAGCGCGGAAGGATGAACACTGAAGCTTTCTTT. The rearrangement links TRBV11-3 to TRBJ1-1, with D unclear. Trimming pared 0 bases from V and 0 bases from J, leaving 11 bases between. The germline V gene has CDR1 SGHNT and CDR2 YENEEA. The CDR3 has 16 residues.

Worth noting for this clone: Other DNA sequences in the sample encode the same CDR3. This chain connects TRBV7-9 to TRBJ2-5; D uncertain. Germline-derived CDR1 and CDR2 are SEHNR and FQNEAQ (reference sequence). The CDR3 totals 14 residues. The ends were cut back, 1 base at V and 4 bases at J, with 10 bases in the middle. CDR3 DNA: TGTGCCAGCAGCTTAGGGGTCGGGCGAGAGACCCAGTACTTC. Amino acid sequence: CASSLGVGRETQYF.

This chain connects TRBV6-6 to TRBJ1-6; maybe TRBD1 (6 bases). The V end was cut by 4 bases, the J end by 4 bases, with 8 bases between. CDR3 size: 14 residues. Germline-derived CDR1 and CDR2 are MNHNY and SVGAGI (reference sequence). CDR3 DNA: TGTGCCAGCAGTTTCGGGACATATAATTCACCCCTCCACTTT. This gives the protein CASSFGTYNSPLHF.

The genes are TRBV5-6 and TRBJ2-7; weak D call: TRBD2 (6 bases). Per germline, CDR1 SGHDT and CDR2 YYEEEE. V was clipped by 5 bases and J by 3 bases, with 15 bases between them. The CDR3 totals 14 residues. The CDR3 is CASSPGVGYYEQYF. The CDR3 DNA reads as TGTGCCAGCAGTCCGGGGGTCGGTTACTACGAGCAGTACTTC. Full variable domain (rest looked up from reference TRBV5-6 and TRBJ2-7): DAGVTQSPTHLIKTRGQQVTLRCSPKSGHDTVSWYQQALGQGPQFIFQYYEEEERQRGNFPDRFSGHQFPNYSSELNVNALLLGDSALYLCASSPGVGYYEQYFGPGTRLTVT.

The chain links TRBV7-3 to TRBJ1-2, with D tentatively TRBD1 (5 bases). Between the trimmed V and J ends, which lost 4 bases and 6 bases, there was a span of 12 bases. The CDR3 loop spans 13 amino acids. Germline CDR1 SGHTA, CDR2 FQGTGA. Here the CDR3 reads CASSSSPGNGYTF. CDR3 nucleotides: TGTGCCAGCAGCTCATCGCCAGGGAATGGCTACACCTTC.

V usage is TRBV15 and J usage is TRBJ2-1, with TRBD2 identical over 8 bases. Trimming removed 1 base from V and 3 bases from J; junction bases left unmatched: 5. There are 16 residues in the CDR3. Germline CDR1 reads LNHNV; CDR2 reads YYDKDF (reference sequence). The CDR3, as DNA: TGTGCCACCAGCAGAGGTCGGGAGGGGGTCTACAATGAGCAGTTCTTC. Protein sequence: CATSRGREGVYNEQFF.

V usage is TRBV13 and J usage is TRBJ1-6, with TRBD1 as a possible D gene (5 bases). CDR3 length equals 14 residues. The ends were cut back, 1 base at V and 6 bases at J, with 7 bases in the middle. Per germline, CDR1 PRHDT and CDR2 FYEKMQ (reference sequence). CDR3 nucleotides: TGTGCCAGCAGCTTAGCAGGGCCTAATTCACCCCTCCACTTT. It translates to CASSLAGPNSPLHF.

The chain is built from TRBV27 and TRBJ2-3; a weak D match, TRBD1 (5 bases). The CDR3 loop spans 16 amino acids. Trimming cost V 4 bases and J 4 bases, with 18 bases left between them. Germline CDR1 reads MNHEY; CDR2 reads SMNVEV (reference sequence). CDR3 protein: CASSSLGAVGPDTQYF. The CDR3 nucleotides are TGTGCCAGCAGTTCCTTAGGGGCGGTAGGGCCAGATACGCAGTATTTT.

This chain connects TRBV4-1 to TRBJ1-5; no clear D. The CDR3 has 15 residues. Germline loops: CDR1 MGHRA, CDR2 YSYEKL. Trimming cost V 1 base and J 5 bases, with 12 bases left between them. The CDR3 protein is CASSQVSTRDQPQHF. The CDR3 bases are TGCGCCAGCAGCCAAGTGTCCACAAGGGATCAGCCCCAGCATTTT.

The V gene is TRBV14, the J gene TRBJ2-1; 9 bases are shared with TRBD2. The J segment lost 0 bases and the V segment lost 3 bases, leaving 3 bases of the junction unmatched. Germline-derived CDR1 and CDR2 are SGHDN and FVKESK. The CDR3 runs to 16 residues. CDR3 sequence (DNA): TGTGCCAGCAGCCACCTAGCGGGGAGCTCCTACAATGAGCAGTTCTTC. Translating gives CASSHLAGSSYNEQFF. Filled out from reference TRBV14 and TRBJ2-1, the complete variable domain reads EAGVTQFPSHSVIEKGQTVTLRCDPISGHDNLYWYRRVMGKEIKFLLHFVKESKQDESGMPNNRFLAERTGGTYSTLKVQPAELEDSGVYFCASSHLAGSSYNEQFFGPGTRLTVL.